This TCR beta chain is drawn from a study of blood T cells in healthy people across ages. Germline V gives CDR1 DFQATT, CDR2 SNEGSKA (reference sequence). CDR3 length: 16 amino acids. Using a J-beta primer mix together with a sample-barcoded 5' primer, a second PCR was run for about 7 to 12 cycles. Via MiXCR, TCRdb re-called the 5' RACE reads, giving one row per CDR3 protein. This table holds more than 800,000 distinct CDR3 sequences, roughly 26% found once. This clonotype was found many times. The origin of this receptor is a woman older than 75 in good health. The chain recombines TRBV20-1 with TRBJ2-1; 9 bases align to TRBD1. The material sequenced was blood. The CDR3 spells CSVQKEGTGSSNEQFF. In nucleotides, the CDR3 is TGCAGCGTTCAAAAAGAAGGGACAGGGAGTAGCAATGAGCAGTTCTTC.